These T cell receptor beta chains were read from a single sample in a study of T cells in Graves' hyperthyroidism and ophthalmopathy. TCRdb redid the calling of the multiplex PCR reads with MiXCR, one entry per CDR3 protein. The data contain approximately 700,000 distinct CDR3 sequences, roughly 15% of them singletons. The sample was blood. The receptors here all came from a man aged 18 to 30 with Graves' hyperthyroidism. CDR3s include the opening cysteine and the closing phenylalanine or tryptophan. The order of the fields is J gene, V gene, D gene, clone size, CDR3 length, CDR3 DNA, CDR3 protein. A D gene is named only where the DNA matches it firmly. Expanded clones are given a class, and other clones once, few, many or no size at all.

>TRBJ2-2|TRBV11-2|NA|many|14
TGTGCCAGCAGCTTAGATCCACAGGGCCGGGAGCTGTTTTTT
CASSLDPQGRELFF
>TRBJ2-7|TRBV27|TRBD1|many|14
TGTGCCAGCAGTGGACAGGGCTTCTCCTACGAGCAGTACTTC
CASSGQGFSYEQYF
>TRBJ1-1|TRBV4-3|NA|NA|18
TGCGCCAGCAGCCAAGAAAACTTTTTCAGTCGTCGGAACACTGAAGCTTTCTTT
CASSQENFFSRRNTEAFF
>TRBJ2-3|TRBV27|NA|many|15
TGTGCCAGCAGTTTTTGGGGGCCTAGCACAGATACGCAGTATTTT
CASSFWGPSTDTQYF
>TRBJ2-1|TRBV20-1|TRBD2|few|15
TGCAGTGCTGGGACTAGCGGGAGGCGATACAATGAGCAGTTCTTC
CSAGTSGRRYNEQFF
>TRBJ1-2|TRBV18|TRBD1|many|15
TGTGCCAGCTCACCTGAGGGACAGGGCATCTATGGCTACACCTTC
CASSPEGQGIYGYTF
>TRBJ1-2|TRBV12-3/TRBV12-4|TRBD1|many|15
TGTGCCAGCAGTTTATTCCCAGGGGGCGAAGGTGGCTACACCTTC
CASSLFPGGEGGYTF
>TRBJ1-2|TRBV28|NA|few|15
TGTGCCAGCAGTCCTGCACCCGAGGGGATCTATGGCTACACCTTC
CASSPAPEGIYGYTF
>TRBJ2-5|TRBV3-1|NA|NA|11
TGTGCCAGCAGTCTCGGACACCTAGTCCACTTC
CASSLGHLVHF
>TRBJ1-1|TRBV20-1|NA|NA|12
TGCAGTGCCAGCCAGGGCCAGAGGGGAGCTTTCTTT
CSASQGQRGAFF
>TRBJ1-2|TRBV7-2|TRBD1|NA|14
TGTGCCAGCAGCCAACCGGGACAGCACTATGGCTACACCTTC
CASSQPGQHYGYTF
>TRBJ2-7|TRBV7-2|TRBD2|many|15
TGTGCCAGCAGCTTAGTTGCGGGAGTCGGTCGCGAGCAGTACTTC
CASSLVAGVGREQYF
>TRBJ1-4|TRBV6-1|NA|NA|14
TGTGCCAGCAGCCCGAGGAGAACTAATGAAAAACTGTTTTTT
CASSPRRTNEKLFF
>TRBJ1-4|TRBV18|TRBD1|many|16
TGTGCCAGCTCACTCGCCTCGACAGGGGTCGGCGAAAAACTGTTTTTT
CASSLASTGVGEKLFF
>TRBJ2-7|TRBV28|NA|many|14
TGTGCCAGCGGAGATGGAATCCGCTCCTACGAGCAGTACTTC
CASGDGIRSYEQYF
>TRBJ2-7|TRBV30|NA|many|12
TGTGCCTGGAGTGGGCAGGTCCACGAGCAGTACTTC
CAWSGQVHEQYF
>TRBJ1-2|TRBV20-1|NA|once|13
TGCAGTGCTAGAGGGGGTGAGGGGTATGGCTACACCTTC
CSARGGEGYGYTF
>TRBJ2-5|TRBV11-2|TRBD1|many|16
TGTGCCAGCAGCTTAGAGCGGCAGGGGGCGGGCGAGACCCAGTACTTC
CASSLERQGAGETQYF
>TRBJ2-1|TRBV10-2|NA|NA|17
TGCGCCAGCAGGGGCCACGGGGGGCGGGCCCTCTACAATGAGCAGTTCTTC
CASRGHGGRALYNEQFF
>TRBJ2-7|TRBV27|NA|many|11
TGTGCCAGCAGTTTCGGGACCGAGCAGTACTTC
CASSFGTEQYF
>TRBJ1-2|TRBV6-2/TRBV6-3|NA|few|14
TGTGCCAGCACCTCCGGTGGAGGGATCTATGGCTACACCTTC
CASTSGGGIYGYTF
>TRBJ2-1|TRBV6-1|NA|many|14
TGTGCCAGCAGTGAAGTAAGAAGGACCAATGAGCAGTTCTTC
CASSEVRRTNEQFF
>TRBJ2-1|TRBV19|NA|few|14
TGTGCCAGTAAGAAGGGAAGCTCCTACAATGAGCAGTTCTTC
CASKKGSSYNEQFF